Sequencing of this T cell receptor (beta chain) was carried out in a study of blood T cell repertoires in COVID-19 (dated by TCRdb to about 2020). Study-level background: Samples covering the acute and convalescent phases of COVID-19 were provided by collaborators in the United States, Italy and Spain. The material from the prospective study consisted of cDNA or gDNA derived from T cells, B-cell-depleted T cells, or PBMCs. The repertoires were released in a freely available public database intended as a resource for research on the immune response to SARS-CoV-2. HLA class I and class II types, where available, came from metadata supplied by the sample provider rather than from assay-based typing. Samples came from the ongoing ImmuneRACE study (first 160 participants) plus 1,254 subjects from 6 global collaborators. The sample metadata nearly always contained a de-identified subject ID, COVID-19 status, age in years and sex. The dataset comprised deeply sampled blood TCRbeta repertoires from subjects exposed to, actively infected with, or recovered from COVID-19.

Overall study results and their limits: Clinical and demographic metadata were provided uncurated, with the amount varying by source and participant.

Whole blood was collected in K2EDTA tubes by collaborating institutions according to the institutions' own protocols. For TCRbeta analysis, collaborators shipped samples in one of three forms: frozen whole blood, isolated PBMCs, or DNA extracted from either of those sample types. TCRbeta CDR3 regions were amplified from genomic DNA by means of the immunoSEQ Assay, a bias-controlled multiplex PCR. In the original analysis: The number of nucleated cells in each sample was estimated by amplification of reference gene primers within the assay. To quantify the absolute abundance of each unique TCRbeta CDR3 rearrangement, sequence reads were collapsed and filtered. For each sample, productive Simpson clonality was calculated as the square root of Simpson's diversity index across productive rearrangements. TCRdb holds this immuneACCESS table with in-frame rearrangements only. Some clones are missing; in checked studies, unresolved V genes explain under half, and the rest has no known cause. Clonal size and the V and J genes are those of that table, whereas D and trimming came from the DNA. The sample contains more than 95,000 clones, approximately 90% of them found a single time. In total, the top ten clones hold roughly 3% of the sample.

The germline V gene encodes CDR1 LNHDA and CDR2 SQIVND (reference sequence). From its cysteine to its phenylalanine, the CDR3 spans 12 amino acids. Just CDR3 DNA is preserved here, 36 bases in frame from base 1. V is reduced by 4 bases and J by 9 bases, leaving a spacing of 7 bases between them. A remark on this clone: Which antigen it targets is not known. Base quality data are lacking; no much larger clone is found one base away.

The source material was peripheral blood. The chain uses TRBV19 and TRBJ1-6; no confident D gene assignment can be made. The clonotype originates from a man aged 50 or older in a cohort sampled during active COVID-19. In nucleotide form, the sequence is TGTGCCAGTAGTACAGGATTTTCACCCCTCCACTTT. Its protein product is CASSTGFSPLHF. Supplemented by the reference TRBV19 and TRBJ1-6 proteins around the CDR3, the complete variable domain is DGGITQSPKYLFRKEGQNVTLSCEQNLNHDAMYWYRQDPGQGLRLIYYSQIVNDFQKGDIAEGYSVSREKKESFPLTVTSAQKNPTAFYLCASSTGFSPLHFGNGTRLTVT.